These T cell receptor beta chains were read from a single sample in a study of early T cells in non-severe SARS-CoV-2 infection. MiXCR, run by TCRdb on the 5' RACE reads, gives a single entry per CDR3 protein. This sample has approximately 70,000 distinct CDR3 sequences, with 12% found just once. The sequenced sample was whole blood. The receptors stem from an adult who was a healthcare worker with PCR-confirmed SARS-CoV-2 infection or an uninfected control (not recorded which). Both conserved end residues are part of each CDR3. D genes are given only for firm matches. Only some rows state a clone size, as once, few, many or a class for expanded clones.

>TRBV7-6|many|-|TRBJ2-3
CASSRTGPGKQYF
TGTGCCAGCAGCCGTACGGGGCCGGGGAAGCAGTATTTT
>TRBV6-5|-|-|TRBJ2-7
CASGLRDGYEQYF
TGTGCCAGCGGCCTCCGGGACGGCTACGAGCAGTACTTC
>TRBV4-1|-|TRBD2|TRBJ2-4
CASSQASRTSGGVSKNIQYF
TGCGCCAGCAGCCAAGCTAGTCGAACTAGCGGGGGGGTATCCAAAAACATTCAGTACTTC
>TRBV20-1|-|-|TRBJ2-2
CSASWRNTGELFF
TGCAGTGCTAGCTGGCGTAACACCGGGGAGCTGTTTTTT
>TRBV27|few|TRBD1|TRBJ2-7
CASSPQGTGIFLSSYEQYF
TGTGCCAGCAGTCCCCAGGGGACAGGGATTTTTTTATCGTCCTACGAGCAGTACTTC
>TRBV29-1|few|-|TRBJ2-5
CSAEGREETQYF
TGCAGCGCGGAAGGCCGAGAGGAGACCCAGTACTTC
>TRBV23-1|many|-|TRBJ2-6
CASSHLGAGANVLTF
TGCGCCAGCAGTCATCTGGGGGCGGGGGCCAACGTCCTGACTTTC
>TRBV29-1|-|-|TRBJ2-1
CSVGSLTGGSYNEQFF
TGCAGCGTTGGTTCTCTTACTGGGGGCTCCTACAATGAGCAGTTCTTC
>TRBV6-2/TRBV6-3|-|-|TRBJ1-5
CASRERFNQPQHF
TGTGCCAGCAGGGAGCGTTTCAATCAGCCCCAGCATTTT
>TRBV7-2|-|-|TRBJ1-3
CASSYDPGRGNTIYF
TGTGCCAGCAGTTATGACCCAGGGCGAGGAAACACCATATATTTT
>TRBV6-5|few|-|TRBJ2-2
CASSYRGLATGELFF
TGTGCCAGCAGTTACAGGGGACTTGCCACCGGGGAGCTGTTTTTT
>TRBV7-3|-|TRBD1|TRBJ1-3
CASSSPGQGDTIYF
TGTGCCAGCAGCTCCCCGGGACAGGGTGACACCATATATTTT
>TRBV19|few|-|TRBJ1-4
CASSYRKKLFF
TGTGCCAGTAGTTACCGGAAAAAACTGTTTTTT
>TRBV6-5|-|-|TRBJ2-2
CASSYGMNTGELFF
TGTGCCAGCAGTTACGGGATGAACACCGGGGAGCTGTTTTTT
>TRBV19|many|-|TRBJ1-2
CASRGSGGYTF
TGTGCCAGTAGGGGGTCGGGAGGCTACACCTTC
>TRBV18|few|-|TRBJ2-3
CASSPNTGPTDTQYF
TGTGCCAGCTCACCAAATACAGGGCCCACAGATACGCAGTATTTT
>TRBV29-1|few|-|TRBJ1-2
CSVEADYGYTF
TGCAGCGTTGAAGCAGACTATGGCTACACCTTC
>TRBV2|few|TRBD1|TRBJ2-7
CASSPRANDRGREQYF
TGTGCCAGCAGTCCGAGGGCCAACGACAGGGGGCGAGAGCAGTACTTC
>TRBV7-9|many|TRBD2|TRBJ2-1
CASSPRGAGLNNEQFF
TGTGCCAGCAGCCCACGCGGAGCGGGGCTAAACAATGAGCAGTTCTTC
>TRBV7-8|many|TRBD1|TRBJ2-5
CASSLARGRETQYF
TGTGCCAGCAGCTTAGCAAGGGGGCGGGAGACCCAGTACTTC
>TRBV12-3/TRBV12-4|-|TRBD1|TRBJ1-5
CASSFQGAYSNQPQHF
TGTGCCAGCAGTTTTCAGGGGGCCTATAGCAATCAGCCCCAGCATTTT
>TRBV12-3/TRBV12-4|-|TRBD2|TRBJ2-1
CASRIGLAGRNEQFF
TGTGCCAGCAGGATTGGACTAGCGGGACGGAATGAGCAGTTCTTC
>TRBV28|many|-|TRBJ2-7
CASGTEGNYEQYF
TGTGCCAGCGGAACGGAGGGAAACTACGAGCAGTACTTC
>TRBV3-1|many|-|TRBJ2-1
CASSQDLLSYNEQFF
TGTGCCAGCAGCCAAGATTTGCTGTCCTACAATGAGCAGTTCTTC
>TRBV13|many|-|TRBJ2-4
CASSLPRAKNIQYF
TGTGCCAGCAGCCTACCTAGAGCCAAAAACATTCAGTACTTC
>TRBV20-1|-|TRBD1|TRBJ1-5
CSARDSLDRGPTQPQHF
TGCAGTGCTAGAGACTCCCTAGACAGGGGACCCACTCAGCCCCAGCATTTT
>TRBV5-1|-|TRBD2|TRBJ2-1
CASSLSGGSSYNEQFF
TGCGCCAGCAGCTTAAGCGGGGGAAGCTCCTACAATGAGCAGTTCTTC
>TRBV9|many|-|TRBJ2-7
CASSVDPGAAYEQYF
TGTGCCAGCAGCGTAGACCCAGGGGCAGCCTACGAGCAGTACTTC
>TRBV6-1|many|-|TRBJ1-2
CASSDGHYGYTF
TGTGCCAGCAGTGACGGGCACTATGGCTACACCTTC
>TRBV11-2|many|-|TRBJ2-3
CASSLGGFSTDTQYF
TGTGCCAGCAGCTTAGGGGGCTTCAGCACAGATACGCAGTATTTT
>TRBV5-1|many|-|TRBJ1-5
CASSYGPKNQPQHF
TGCGCCAGCAGCTATGGCCCAAAGAATCAGCCCCAGCATTTT
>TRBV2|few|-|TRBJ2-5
CASSGIQETQYF
TGTGCCAGCAGTGGGATACAAGAGACCCAGTACTTC
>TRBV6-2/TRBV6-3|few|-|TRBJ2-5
CASSPGTFETQYF
TGTGCCAGCAGCCCCGGGACTTTTGAGACCCAGTACTTC
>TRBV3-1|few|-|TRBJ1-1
CASSFDPGFTNTEAFF
TGTGCCAGCAGCTTCGATCCGGGATTTACAAACACTGAAGCTTTCTTT
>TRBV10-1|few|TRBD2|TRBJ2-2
CASSEVIPGLAANTGELFF
TGCGCCAGCAGTGAAGTCATCCCGGGACTAGCGGCGAACACCGGGGAGCTGTTTTTT
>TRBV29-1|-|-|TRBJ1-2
CGTTGNYGYTF
TGCGGAACGACGGGGAACTATGGCTACACCTTC
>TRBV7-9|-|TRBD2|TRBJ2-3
CASSSGTPDTQYF
TGTGCCAGCTCTAGCGGTACGCCAGATACGCAGTATTTT
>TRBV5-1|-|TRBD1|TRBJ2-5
CASSRGGQGRTETQYF
TGCGCCAGCAGCCGAGGAGGACAGGGGAGGACAGAGACCCAGTACTTC
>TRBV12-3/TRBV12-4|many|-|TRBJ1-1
CASSQGTEAFF
TGTGCCAGCAGTCAGGGCACTGAAGCTTTCTTT
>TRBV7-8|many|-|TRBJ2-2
CASSFFGGTGELFF
TGTGCCAGCAGCTTTTTCGGGGGCACCGGGGAGCTGTTTTTT
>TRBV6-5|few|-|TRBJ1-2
CASREGLLANYGYTF
TGTGCCAGCAGGGAGGGATTATTAGCTAACTATGGCTACACCTTC
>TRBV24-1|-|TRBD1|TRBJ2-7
CATSATGTGRGEQYF
TGTGCCACCAGTGCCACCGGGACAGGGAGGGGAGAGCAGTACTTC
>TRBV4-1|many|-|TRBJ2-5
CASSQVYRAGGETQYF
TGCGCCAGCAGCCAAGTCTACAGGGCGGGCGGCGAGACCCAGTACTTC
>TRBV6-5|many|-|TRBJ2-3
CASSYSGAGTDTQYF
TGTGCCAGCAGTTACTCCGGGGCTGGCACAGATACGCAGTATTTT
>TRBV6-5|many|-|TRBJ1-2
CASSEQGHYGYTF
TGTGCCAGCAGTGAACAGGGCCACTATGGCTACACCTTC
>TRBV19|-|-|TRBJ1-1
CASTVTGGGNTEAFF
TGTGCCAGTACCGTAACCGGGGGCGGGAACACTGAAGCTTTCTTT
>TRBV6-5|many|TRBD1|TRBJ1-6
CASSYSLTGGPSPLHF
TGTGCCAGCAGTTACTCTCTGACAGGGGGCCCCTCACCCCTCCACTTT
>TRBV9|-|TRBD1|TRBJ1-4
CASSVSTGTGRDGEKLFF
TGTGCCAGCAGCGTATCTACCGGGACAGGGCGAGATGGAGAAAAACTGTTTTTT